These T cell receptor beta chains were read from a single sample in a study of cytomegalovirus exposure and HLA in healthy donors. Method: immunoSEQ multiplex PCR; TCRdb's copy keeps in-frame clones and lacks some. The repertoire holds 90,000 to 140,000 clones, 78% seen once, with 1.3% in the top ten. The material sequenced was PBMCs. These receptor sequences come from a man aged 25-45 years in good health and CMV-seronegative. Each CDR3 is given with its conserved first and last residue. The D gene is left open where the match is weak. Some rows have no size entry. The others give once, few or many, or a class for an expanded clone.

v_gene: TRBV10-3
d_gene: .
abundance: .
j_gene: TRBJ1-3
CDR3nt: TGTGCCATCGCGGGGGTCTCTGGAAACACCATATATTTT
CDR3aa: CAIAGVSGNTIYF

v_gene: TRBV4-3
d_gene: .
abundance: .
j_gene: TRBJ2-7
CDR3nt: TGCGCCAGCAGCCAAGAGGGGGGGGCGGGTTACGAGCAGTACTTC
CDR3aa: CASSQEGGAGYEQYF

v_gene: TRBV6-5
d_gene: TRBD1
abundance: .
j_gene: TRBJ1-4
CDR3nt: TGTGCCAGCAGCCCCAATTCGGACAGGAATGAAAAACTGTTTTTT
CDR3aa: CASSPNSDRNEKLFF

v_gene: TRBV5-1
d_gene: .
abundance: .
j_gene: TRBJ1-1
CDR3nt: TGCGCCAGCAGCACCAGGGGGAACACTGAAGCTTTCTTT
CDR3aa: CASSTRGNTEAFF

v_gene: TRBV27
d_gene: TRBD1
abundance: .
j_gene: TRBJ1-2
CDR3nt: TGTGCCAGCAGGTACGGGACAGGCTATGGCTACACCTTC
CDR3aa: CASRYGTGYGYTF

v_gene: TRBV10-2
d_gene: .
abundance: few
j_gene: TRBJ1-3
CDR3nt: TGCGCCAGCAGGCTGGACACCAGCTCTGGAAACACCATATATTTT
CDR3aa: CASRLDTSSGNTIYF

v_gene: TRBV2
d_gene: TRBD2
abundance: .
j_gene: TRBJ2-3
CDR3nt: TGTGCCAGCTGGCGGGGGGGCCAGACAGATACGCAGTATTTT
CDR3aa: CASWRGGQTDTQYF

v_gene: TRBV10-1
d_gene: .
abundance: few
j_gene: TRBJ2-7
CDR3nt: TGCGCCAGCAGTATCGGACTCTCCTACGAGCAGTACTTC
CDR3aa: CASSIGLSYEQYF

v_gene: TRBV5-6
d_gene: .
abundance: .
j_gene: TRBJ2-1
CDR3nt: TGTGCCAGCAGCTTGGTCCAGGCCCTGGAGCAGTTCTTC
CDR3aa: CASSLVQALEQFF

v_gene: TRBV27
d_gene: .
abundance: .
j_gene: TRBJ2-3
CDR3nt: TGTGCCAGCAGTTTTCTTAGCGGCAGCACAGATACGCAGTATTTT
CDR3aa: CASSFLSGSTDTQYF

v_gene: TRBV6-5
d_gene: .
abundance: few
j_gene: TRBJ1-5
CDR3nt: TGTGCCAGCAGTTACTCCGCGGTAGGCAATCAGCCCCAGCATTTT
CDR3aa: CASSYSAVGNQPQHF